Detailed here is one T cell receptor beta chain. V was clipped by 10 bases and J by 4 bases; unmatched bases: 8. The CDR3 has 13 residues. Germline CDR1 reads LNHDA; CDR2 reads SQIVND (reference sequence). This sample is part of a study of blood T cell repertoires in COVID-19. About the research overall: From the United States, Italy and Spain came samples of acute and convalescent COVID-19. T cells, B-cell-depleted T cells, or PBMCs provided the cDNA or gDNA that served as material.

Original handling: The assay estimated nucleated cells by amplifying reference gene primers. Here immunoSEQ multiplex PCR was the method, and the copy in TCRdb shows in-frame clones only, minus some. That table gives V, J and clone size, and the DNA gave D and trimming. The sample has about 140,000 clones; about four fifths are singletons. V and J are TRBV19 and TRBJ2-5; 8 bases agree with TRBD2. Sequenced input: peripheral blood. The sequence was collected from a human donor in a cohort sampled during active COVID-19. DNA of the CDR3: TGTGCCACCTCCGGGACTAGAGGAGAGACCCAGTACTTC. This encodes CATSGTRGETQYF. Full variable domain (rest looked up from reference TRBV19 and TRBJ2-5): DGGITQSPKYLFRKEGQNVTLSCEQNLNHDAMYWYRQDPGQGLRLIYYSQIVNDFQKGDIAEGYSVSREKKESFPLTVTSAQKNPTAFYLCATSGTRGETQYFGPGTRLLVL.